This T cell receptor beta chain comes out of a study of CD8 T cells in ankylosing spondylitis. Quantitative 5'-RACE was performed with molecular barcodes, and it yielded the TCR beta libraries. MiXCR, run by TCRdb on the 5' RACE reads, gives a single entry per CDR3 protein. The sample lists around 770,000 distinct CDR3 sequences, 12% seen once, with 0.45% to 0.6% in the top ten. Notes on the study in general: Researchers reportedly found disease-linked clones significantly enriched in matched ankylosing spondylitis synovial fluid. Characteristic of ankylosing spondylitis blood, it appeared, was a TCR beta motif comprising roughly eight highly homologous variants. Some of the motif variants had earlier been found in reactive arthritis patients' fluid and blood.

This clonotype occurred many times. Its antigen is still unknown. Input material: blood, either unsorted or a sorted T cell fraction (not recorded which). This TCR came from a male donor with ankylosing spondylitis.

CDR3 amino acids: CASSLGGGTQYF. Here the CDR3 DNA reads TGTGCCAGCAGCTTAGGGGGGGGTACGCAGTATTTT. This chain connects TRBV7-2 to TRBJ2-3; the match to TRBD2 covers 7 bases. Germline V gene data show CDR1 as SGHTA and CDR2 as FQGNSA. This CDR3 is built from 12 residues. The V segment lost 1 base and the J segment 8 bases; nucleotides outside the gene matches: 0.